The 32 T cell receptor beta chains below were found in one sample sequenced in a study of T cells in Graves' hyperthyroidism and ophthalmopathy. RNA transcripts served as the template for amplifying TCR beta CDR3 regions. The TCR CDR3 first-round RT-PCR relied on the HTBI primer set. MiXCR was run by TCRdb on the multiplex PCR reads, yielding one entry per CDR3 protein. Here the sample spans 380,000 or so distinct CDR3 sequences, about 18% being singletons. Sequenced sample: blood. All receptors come from a young woman with Graves' hyperthyroidism.

On this clonotype: Since a much larger clone is just one base distant, this may be a read error. The CDR3 carries no conserved terminal phenylalanine or tryptophan, so it likely arises from a read error. V is TRBV5-5 and J is TRBJ2-2; TRBD2 is a possible D gene (5 bases). The CDR3 covers 13 residues. Trimming stripped 2 bases from V and 6 bases from J, with 8 bases between. Germline V gene data show CDR1 as SGHKS and CDR2 as YYEKEE (reference sequence). The CDR3 coding sequence is TGTGCCAGCAGCTTTAACGGGGCCGGGGAGCTGTTTTTG. As protein: CASSFNGAGELFL.

At least ten counts were recorded for this clonotype. The chain combines TRBV20-1 with TRBJ2-7; 10 nucleotides agree with TRBD1. The CDR3 sequence is 15 residues long. Germline V gene lookup returns CDR1 DFQATT and CDR2 SNEGSKA (reference sequence). After removal of 5 bases from V and 3 bases from J, the junction contained 10 bases not matched to a gene. The CDR3 coding sequence is TGCAGTGCTTCCCGCCGGGACAGGGGTTACTACGAGCAGTACTTC. The encoded protein is CSASRRDRGYYEQYF.

This clonotype appeared many times. V and J are TRBV24-1 and TRBJ1-5, with 7 nucleotides matching TRBD1. After removal of 4 bases from V and 4 bases from J, the junction contained 9 bases not matched to a gene. CDR1 and CDR2 (germline): KGHDR, SFDVKD. The CDR3 has 16 amino acids. The chain's CDR3 is CATSDSGQEPNQPQHF. The DNA of the CDR3 is TGTGCCACCAGTGACTCCGGACAGGAACCAAATCAGCCCCAGCATTTT.

The table lists this clonotype with many counts. The rearrangement uses TRBV9 and TRBJ2-5; possible D gene TRBD2, 5 bases. The germline V gene encodes CDR1 SGDLS and CDR2 YYNGEE. CDR3 length equals 15 residues. V dropped 0 bases and J dropped 4 bases, with 13 bases sitting between them. The CDR3 sequence: CASSVDGVPGETQYF. CDR3 sequence (DNA): TGTGCCAGCAGCGTAGACGGGGTTCCCGGAGAGACCCAGTACTTC. Supplemented by reference TRBV9 and TRBJ2-5, the full variable domain reads DSGVTQTPKHLITATGQRVTLRCSPRSGDLSVYWYQQSLDQGLQFLIQYYNGEERAKGNILERFSAQQFPDLHSELNLSSLELGDSALYFCASSVDGVPGETQYFGPGTRLLVL.

This clonotype was counted many times. The chain couples TRBV28 to TRBJ1-2, with D perhaps matching TRBD1 (6 bases). Germline V gene lookup returns CDR1 MDHEN and CDR2 SYDVKM. Trimming took off 7 bases at V and 4 bases at J, with 31 bases between the two ends. The CDR3 is 19 amino acids. CDR3 DNA: TGTGCCAGCACCCTCTTTGGGACACAGGGTTTATTCTGGGGCTATGGCTACACCTTC. The encoded protein is CASTLFGTQGLFWGYGYTF.

The chain has TRBV29-1 and TRBJ2-7; 12 positions match TRBD2. This CDR3 comprises 15 residues. Germline CDR1 reads SQVTM; CDR2 reads ANQGSEA. Losses at the gene ends were 6 bases for V and 4 bases for J; bases not matched to a gene: 10. The CDR3 loop is CSVLKRGTSGYEQYF. Here the CDR3 DNA reads TGCAGCGTCCTCAAACGGGGGACTAGCGGGTACGAGCAGTACTTC.

This clonotype appeared many times. The gene calls are TRBV5-5 and TRBJ1-5, with 8 bases fitting TRBD1. This CDR3 has 12 residues. V was pared by 5 bases and J by 5 bases, with 0 bases of the junction left unmatched. Germline CDR1 is SGHKS and CDR2 is YYEKEE (reference sequence). CDR3 in DNA: TGTGCCAGCAGACAGGGGGATCAGCCCCAGCATTTT. It specifies CASRQGDQPQHF.

This clonotype was observed many times. The chain couples TRBV6-5 to TRBJ1-5; D is undetermined. The CDR3 runs 14 residues. V was shortened by 2 bases and J by 6 bases, with 11 bases between the two germline ends. Germline V gene sequence: CDR1 MNHEY, CDR2 SVGAGI. The CDR3 loop reads CASSYDGRFQPQHF. The CDR3, as DNA: TGTGCCAGCAGTTACGACGGACGGTTTCAGCCCCAGCATTTT.

This clonotype was detected a few times. The rearrangement links TRBV30 to TRBJ1-5; D is perhaps TRBD1 (5 bases). Germline V gives CDR1 GTSNPN, CDR2 SVGIG (reference sequence). V was shortened by 2 bases and J by 7 bases, with 12 bases between the two germline ends. CDR3 length: 13 residues. The CDR3 here is CAWSLGWGQPQHF. The CDR3 bases are TGTGCCTGGAGTCTGGGGTGGGGCCAGCCCCAGCATTTT.

In this sample, this clonotype turned up many times. V usage is TRBV6-4 and J usage is TRBJ1-2, with D hard to call. Germline V gene sequence: CDR1 MRHNA, CDR2 SNTAGT. The CDR3 is made up of 13 amino acids. Trimming stripped 2 bases from V and 5 bases from J, with 9 bases between. Here the CDR3 DNA reads TGTGCCAGCAGTGACGGCCGCGGTTATGGCTACACCTTC. Amino acids: CASSDGRGYGYTF.

The chain links TRBV7-8 to TRBJ2-5, with 7 bases identical to TRBD2. The CDR3 has 15 amino acids. CDR1 and CDR2 from the germline V gene are SGHVS and FQNEAQ. V lost 3 bases, J lost 0 bases, and 4 bases stayed unmatched. Here the CDR3 reads CASSFWAGDQETQYF. The CDR3 bases are TGTGCCAGCAGCTTTTGGGCGGGGGACCAAGAGACCCAGTACTTC.

This clonotype was observed many times. The chain uses TRBV19 and TRBJ1-5; the D gene is possibly TRBD1 (6 bases). The CDR3 consists of 16 residues. V lost 9 bases to trimming and J lost 7 bases, with 25 bases between them. Per germline, CDR1 LNHDA and CDR2 SQIVND (reference sequence). CDR3 bases: TGTGCCAGCACCCGCAGGGGCCGGGGGGATCGGCAGCCCCAGCATTTT. This sequence encodes CASTRRGRGDRQPQHF.

The V gene is TRBV12-3 or TRBV12-4, the J gene TRBJ1-1; 10 bases are a match to TRBD1. The trim removed 7 bases at V and 7 bases at J, leaving 6 bases unmatched. This CDR3 spans 13 amino acids. In DNA form, the CDR3 reads TGTGCCAGCACCTGGACAGGGGGGTATGAAGCTTTCTTT. Encoded protein: CASTWTGGYEAFF.

Comments on this clonotype: Relative to the germline gene, one junction end is altered; a read error may explain this. The chain combines TRBV27 with TRBJ1-1, with D unresolved. Germline values: CDR1 MNHEY, CDR2 SMNVEV (reference sequence). This CDR3 has 13 amino acids. CDR3 nucleotides: TGTGCCAGCAGTTTATCCCAGTCCACTGATGCTTTCTTT. It yields the protein CASSLSQSTDAFF.

This clonotype was picked up many times. The rearrangement uses TRBV29-1 and TRBJ1-2; tentative D call: TRBD1 (5 bases). Looked up from germline, CDR1 is SQVTM and CDR2 is ANQGSEA. There are 15 residues in the CDR3. Between the trimmed V and J ends, which lost 4 bases and 8 bases, there was a span of 23 bases. For the CDR3, the DNA is TGCAGCGTTGGGGGGATGTGGGAAGGTCTGGAGGGCTACACCTTC. Residues: CSVGGMWEGLEGYTF.

The sample holds a few counts of this clonotype. This may come from a read error, since a much larger clone is one base off. The chain recombines TRBV7-3 with TRBJ2-5; 7 bases fit TRBD1. The CDR3 covers 13 residues. Germline V lookup: CDR1 SGHTA, CDR2 FQGTGA. CDR3 sequence (DNA): TGTGCCAGCAGCTTCGACAGGGATGAGACCAAGTACTTC. Translated: CASSFDRDETKYF.

This clonotype has a count of ten or more. The chain joins TRBV30 to TRBJ1-1; TRBD1 matches 10 bases. The CDR3 runs to 15 residues. V lost 5 bases, J lost 2 bases, and 8 bases stayed unmatched. Germline V CDR1 and CDR2: GTSNPN, SVGIG (reference sequence). The CDR3 loop reads CAWATGGLANTEAFF. The CDR3 DNA is TGTGCCTGGGCGACAGGGGGCTTAGCCAACACTGAAGCTTTCTTT.

In its sample, this clonotype was seen many times. V usage is TRBV6-5 and J usage is TRBJ2-7, with 8 positions matching TRBD2. The V and J ends lost 6 bases and 3 bases, in that order; junction bases with no gene match: 13. The CDR3 consists of 16 residues. CDR1 is MNHEY and CDR2 is SVGAGI in the germline V gene. CDR3 region: CASSPRTVAGNYEQYF. The CDR3 DNA sequence: TGTGCCAGCAGCCCCCGTACGGTAGCGGGGAACTACGAGCAGTACTTC.

Many counts were recorded for this clonotype. The J gene is TRBJ1-2, the V gene TRBV6-5; maybe TRBD1 (6 bases). Germline V lookup: CDR1 MNHEY, CDR2 SVGAGI. V lost 5 bases, J lost 5 bases, and 15 bases lay in between. CDR3 length: 14 residues. CDR3 loop: CASSPGAEAYGYTF. CDR3 bases: TGTGCCAGCAGTCCAGGGGCCGAGGCGTATGGCTACACCTTC.

This clonotype was recorded a few times. The gene calls are TRBV7-8 and TRBJ1-6; D uncertain. CDR1 and CDR2 from the germline V gene are SGHVS and FQNEAQ. This CDR3 comprises 18 residues. V lost 5 bases and J lost 3, with 20 bases in between. CDR3 nucleotide sequence: TGTGCCAGCAGCCTGCATCGCTCGAGGTTAAACTATAATTCACCCCTCCACTTT. Translating gives CASSLHRSRLNYNSPLHF. Complete variable domain (other parts from reference TRBV7-8 and TRBJ1-6): GAGVSQSPRYKVAKRGQDVALRCDPISGHVSLFWYQQALGQGPEFLTYFQNEAQLDKSGLPSDRFFAERPEGSVSTLKIQRTQQEDSAVYLCASSLHRSRLNYNSPLHFGNGTRLTVT.

V gene TRBV6-1 combines with J gene TRBJ1-2, with unresolved D. The CDR3 consists of 15 residues. CDR1 and CDR2 (germline): MNHNS, SASEGT. Deletions cut 2 bases from V and 4 bases from J, with 14 bases between. The DNA of the CDR3 is TGTGCCAGCAGTGAACATCCTAACAAGGGCTATGGCTACACCTTC. It is translated as CASSEHPNKGYGYTF.

This clonotype was seen many times. The chain recombines TRBV18 with TRBJ1-1, with a possible D match to TRBD1 (6 bases). The germline V gene has CDR1 KGHSH and CDR2 LQKENI. V was cut by 6 bases and J by 5 bases, with 16 bases left in between. The CDR3 is 14 residues long. The CDR3 sequence is CASSPQGIRTEAFF. In DNA, the CDR3 is TGTGCCAGCTCTCCGCAGGGGATTAGAACTGAAGCTTTCTTT. Using reference TRBV18 and TRBJ1-1 for the parts outside the CDR3, the full variable domain is NAGVMQNPRHLVRRRGQEARLRCSPMKGHSHVYWYRQLPEEGLKFMVYLQKENIIDESGMPKERFSAEFPKEGPSILRIQQVVRGDSAAYFCASSPQGIRTEAFFGQGTRLTVV.

This clonotype was recorded many times. V gene TRBV11-2 combines with J gene TRBJ2-7; 11 nucleotides match TRBD2. Germline V gives CDR1 SGHAT, CDR2 FQNNGV. The V gene end was trimmed by 6 bases and the J gene end by 3 bases; junction bases not matched to a gene: 7. The length of the CDR3 is 15 residues. The chain's CDR3 is CASSNSGGDIYEQYF. The CDR3 DNA is TGTGCCAGCAGTAATAGCGGGGGGGATATCTACGAGCAGTACTTC.

The chain joins TRBV20-1 to TRBJ1-1; D is unresolved. The V end was cut by 0 bases, the J end by 4 bases, with 12 bases between. Germline CDR1 reads DFQATT; CDR2 reads SNEGSKA (reference sequence). The CDR3 sequence is 14 residues long. Here the CDR3 reads CSARDPEGITEAFF. As DNA, the CDR3 is TGCAGTGCTAGAGATCCGGAGGGTATCACTGAAGCTTTCTTT.

This clonotype has a count of ten or more. The CDR3, as DNA: TGCAGCGTGGCATACAGGGGTGATCAGCCCCAGCATTTT. As protein: CSVAYRGDQPQHF. This chain uses TRBV29-1 with TRBJ1-5; 7 nucleotides agree with TRBD1. CDR3 length equals 13 residues. The ends lost 6 bases at V and 5 bases at J; junction bases unmatched: 7. CDR1 is SQVTM and CDR2 is ANQGSEA in the germline V gene.

At least ten counts were recorded for this clonotype. The chain is built from TRBV12-3 or TRBV12-4 and TRBJ1-1; D possibly corresponds to TRBD1 (6 bases). The CDR3 runs to 14 residues. Trimming stripped 3 bases from V and 0 bases from J, with 8 bases between. The CDR3 here is CASSLDSLNTEAFF. As DNA, the CDR3 is TGTGCCAGCAGTTTGGACAGTTTGAACACTGAAGCTTTCTTT.

The sample holds many counts of this clonotype. This chain links TRBV2 with TRBJ2-4; a possible D gene is TRBD2 (5 bases). From germline, CDR1 is SNHLY and CDR2 FYNNEI. This CDR3 comprises 13 residues. V gave up 5 bases and J gave up 3 bases, with 8 bases separating them. Written as DNA, the CDR3 is TGTGCCAGCAGTCCCGGGAACAAAAACATTCAGTACTTC. Residues: CASSPGNKNIQYF.

This clonotype was seen ten or more times. At one boundary the junction diverges from the germline segment, which might be a read error. J is TRBJ1-1 and V is TRBV24-1; D is unclear. Germline V gene data show CDR1 as KGHDR and CDR2 as SFDVKD. The CDR3 loop spans 11 amino acids. CDR3 sequence: CATSDVGEALF. DNA of the CDR3: TGTGCCACCAGTGATGTAGGAGAAGCTCTCTTT.

This clonotype appeared many times. CDR3 sequence (DNA): TGTGCCAGCAGTGCGGACACTTGGGTCACCGGGGAGCTGTTTTTT. This encodes CASSADTWVTGELFF. The chain joins TRBV6-1 to TRBJ2-2; possible D gene TRBD1, 5 bases. V lost 4 bases and J lost 4, with 13 bases in between. The CDR3 loop spans 15 amino acids. Looked up from germline, CDR1 is MNHNS and CDR2 is SASEGT.

This clonotype was seen at least ten times. The genes are TRBV7-8 and TRBJ1-2, with D possibly matching TRBD1 (5 bases). The V end lost 4 bases, the J end lost 2 bases, and 14 bases lay between the germline ends. Germline CDR1 is SGHVS and CDR2 is FQNEAQ. CDR3 length: 15 residues. The CDR3 DNA follows: TGTGCCAGCAGCTCGTCCACCGGGGGGAACTATGGCTACACCTTC. Translation gives CASSSSTGGNYGYTF.

This clonotype was seen at least ten times. V and J are TRBV20-1 and TRBJ1-2; D is unclear. Germline V CDR1 and CDR2: DFQATT, SNEGSKA (reference sequence). Deletions cut 6 bases from V and 5 bases from J, with 7 bases between. The CDR3 contains 10 residues. Here the CDR3 reads CSAKRYGYTF. The CDR3 DNA sequence: TGCAGTGCAAAGCGATATGGCTACACCTTC.

There are many counts of this clonotype. The chain combines TRBV7-3 with TRBJ1-2; 11 bases agree with TRBD1. The CDR3 covers 16 residues. Germline V gene data show CDR1 as SGHTA and CDR2 as FQGTGA. V lost 5 bases, J lost 2 bases, and 7 bases stayed unmatched. The CDR3 DNA reads TGTGCCAGCAGCCACGGACAGGGGGCGAAAAACTATGGCTACACCTTC. Translating gives CASSHGQGAKNYGYTF.